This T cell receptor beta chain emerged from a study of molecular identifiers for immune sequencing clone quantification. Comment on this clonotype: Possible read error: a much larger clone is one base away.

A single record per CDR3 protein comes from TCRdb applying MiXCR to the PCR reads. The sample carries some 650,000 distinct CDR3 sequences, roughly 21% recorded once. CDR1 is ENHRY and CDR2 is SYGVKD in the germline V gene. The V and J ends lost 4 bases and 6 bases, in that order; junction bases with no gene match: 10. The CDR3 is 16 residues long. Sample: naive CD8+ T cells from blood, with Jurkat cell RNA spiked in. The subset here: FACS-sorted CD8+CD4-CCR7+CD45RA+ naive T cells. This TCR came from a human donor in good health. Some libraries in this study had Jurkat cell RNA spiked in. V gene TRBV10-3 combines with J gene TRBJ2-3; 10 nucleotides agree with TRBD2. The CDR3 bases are TGTGCCATCAGTGGCCCTAGCGGGGGCCGTGGGGATACGCAGTATTTT. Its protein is CAISGPSGGRGDTQYF.